Listed here is a single T cell receptor beta chain. Its antigen is not identified. The data were taken from a study of vaccination and CD4 T cells after COVID-19. Study summary: Stimulation used overlapping spike peptides from SARS-CoV-2, HCoV-NL63, HCoV-OC43 and HCoV-229E.

Sequenced with the Oncomine TCR Beta short-read assay was DNA taken from cultured CD4+ T cells. TCRdb independently ran MiXCR on the PCR reads; one entry per CDR3 protein. This table has around 8,000 distinct CDR3 sequences, over 30% appearing once. The CDR3 has 16 residues. The V end was cut by 2 bases, the J end by 0 bases, with 12 bases between. Treatment in this sample: 10-day PBMC culture with coronavirus spike peptide pools or control peptides (ViraFEST assay). Ahead of the COVID-19 pandemic (2011-2018), the CD4+ T cells of the unexposed donor were collected. The V call is TRBV12-3 or TRBV12-4, the J call TRBJ2-3; D gene unclear. The source of this sequence is a human donor in good health. Input material: CD4+ T cells from blood, cultured in vitro. For the CDR3, the DNA is TGTGCCAGCAGTTTAAGGCTACCCTCTAGCACAGATACGCAGTATTTT. Its protein is CASSLRLPSSTDTQYF.